This TCR beta chain is drawn from a study of cytomegalovirus exposure and HLA in healthy donors. V lost 5 bases, J lost 0 bases, and 11 bases lay in between. The CDR3 runs to 14 residues. Germline loops: CDR1 SGHAT, CDR2 FQNNGV. Study results and caveats: Most CMV-associated TCR beta chains appeared HLA-restricted in a later analysis. Prior analysis indicated that the majority of TCR beta V segments exhibited productivity approximately 87% or approximately 30% of the time.

The study ran its PCR with 60 Vbeta and 13 Jbeta primers. In the original analysis: It was a later analysis that counted some 80 million unique TCR beta chains, of which approximately 9.9 million were shared. Generated by immunoSEQ multiplex PCR, the TCRdb table keeps only in-frame clones and is missing some. V, J and clone size derive from that table, while D and trimming were established from the DNA sequence. The table shows 200,000 to 250,000 clones, with about 75% occurring only once. Each donor was healthy, and each was a bone marrow donor. This clone was seen a single time. Its antigen remains unknown.

The V call is TRBV11-2, the J call TRBJ2-7; D unclear. The sequence was obtained from a woman aged 25 to 45 in good health and CMV-seronegative. Specimen: PBMCs. CDR3 loop: CASSLSRNSYEQYF. In DNA, the CDR3 is TGTGCCAGCAGCCTCAGCAGGAACTCCTACGAGCAGTACTTC. Full variable domain (outside the CDR3, taken from reference TRBV11-2 and TRBJ2-7): EAGVAQSPRYKIIEKRQSVAFWCNPISGHATLYWYQQILGQGPKLLIQFQNNGVVDDSQLPKDRFSAERLKGVDSTLKIQPAKLEDSAVYLCASSLSRNSYEQYFGPGTRLTVT.